This TCR beta chain comes out of a study of T-cell reconstitution after alpha-beta-depleted transplantation in children. This sample's TCRbeta library carried unique molecular identifier barcodes. TCRdb re-called the PCR reads through MiXCR, storing one row per CDR3 protein. The sample lists 450,000 to 550,000 distinct CDR3 sequences, roughly 10% occurring once. Study-wide points: The main origin of T-cell counts and diversity one year after transplant was newly produced T cells. Reportedly, only several hundred clones from non-depleted graft cells drove alpha-beta T-cell counts at about two months. From surviving recipient T cells and thymic progenitors came the high day-60 TCRbeta diversity observed in some patients.

Germline CDR1 is KGHSH and CDR2 is LQKENI. CDR3 length: 15 residues. Trimming at V came to 6 bases and at J to 1 base, leaving 6 bases not matched to a gene. Points on this clonotype: Its antigen remains unknown.

The chain employs TRBV18 and TRBJ1-3; 7 nucleotides line up with TRBD1. The TCR sequence derives from a female patient aged 2-9 years who had a stem cell transplant for aplastic anemia, so the T cells may come from the graft donor. The sequences come from PBMCs, mostly from graft donor cells, collected 180 days after TCRalphabeta/CD19-depleted stem cell transplant. The CDR3 here is CASSARDSSGNTIYF. For the CDR3, the DNA is TGTGCCAGCTCGGCCCGGGACAGTTCTGGAAACACCATATATTTT.